Sequencing of this TCR beta chain was carried out in a study of siplizumab effects on memory and regulatory T cells. Findings of the study overall: Proliferating Tregs' suppressive function in siplizumab cultures went unconfirmed. Alloreactive sequences from unstimulated CD4+ memory cells fell significantly with siplizumab. Solely a minor proportion of alloreactive clones could be assigned to unstimulated subsets. The alloresponse seemed to draw substantially on naive T cells, which appeared more diverse than memory cells.

This CDR3 spans 15 amino acids. V was cut by 4 bases and J by 7 bases, with 17 bases left in between. CDR1 is SGHNT, CDR2 YENEEA, per germline. With regard to this clone: Its antigen is currently unknown.

TCRdb's copy holds only in-frame clones and misses some; the assay was immunoSEQ multiplex PCR. The sample includes some 97,000 clones, more than 85% seen only once; the top ten take approximately 2.7%. The receptor comes from a human donor in good health. Some clones in this sample may be carry-over from other donors' samples. The sample consisted of CD4+ T cells sorted from blood. This chain links TRBV11-3 with TRBJ2-1; D is unresolved. The CDR3 sequence is CASSYEDSNWNEQFF. The CDR3 nucleotides are TGTGCCAGCAGCTACGAGGATAGCAATTGGAATGAGCAGTTCTTC.